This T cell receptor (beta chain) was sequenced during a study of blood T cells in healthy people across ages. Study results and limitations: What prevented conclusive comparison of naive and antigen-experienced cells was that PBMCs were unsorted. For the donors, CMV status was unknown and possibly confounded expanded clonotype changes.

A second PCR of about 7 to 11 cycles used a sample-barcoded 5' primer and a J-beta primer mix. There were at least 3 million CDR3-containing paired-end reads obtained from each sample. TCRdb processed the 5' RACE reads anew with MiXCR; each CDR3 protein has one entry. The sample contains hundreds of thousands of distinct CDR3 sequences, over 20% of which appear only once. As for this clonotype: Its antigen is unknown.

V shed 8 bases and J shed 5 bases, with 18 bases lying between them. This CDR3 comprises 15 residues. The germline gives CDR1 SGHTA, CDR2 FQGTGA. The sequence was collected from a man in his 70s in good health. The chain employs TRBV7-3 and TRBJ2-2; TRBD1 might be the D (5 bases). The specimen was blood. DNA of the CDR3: TGTGCCAGCTCCTTTAGGGGTGGAAAAACCGGGGAGCTGTTTTTT. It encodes CASSFRGGKTGELFF.